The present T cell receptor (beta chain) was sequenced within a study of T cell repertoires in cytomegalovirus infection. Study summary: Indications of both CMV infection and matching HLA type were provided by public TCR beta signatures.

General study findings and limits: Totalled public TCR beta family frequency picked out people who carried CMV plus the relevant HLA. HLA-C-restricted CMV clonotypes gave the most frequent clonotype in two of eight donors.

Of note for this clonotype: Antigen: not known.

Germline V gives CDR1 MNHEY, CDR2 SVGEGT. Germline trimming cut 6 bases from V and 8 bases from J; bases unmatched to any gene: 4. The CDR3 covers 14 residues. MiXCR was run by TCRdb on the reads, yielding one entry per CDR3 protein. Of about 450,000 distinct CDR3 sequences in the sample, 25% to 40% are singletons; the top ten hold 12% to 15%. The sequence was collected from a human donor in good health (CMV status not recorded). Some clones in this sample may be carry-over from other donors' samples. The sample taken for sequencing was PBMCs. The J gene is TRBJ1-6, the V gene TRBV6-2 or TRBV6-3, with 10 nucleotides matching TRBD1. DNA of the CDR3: TGTGCCAGCAGGGGACAGGGGAATTATTCACCCCTCCACTTT. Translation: CASRGQGNYSPLHF.